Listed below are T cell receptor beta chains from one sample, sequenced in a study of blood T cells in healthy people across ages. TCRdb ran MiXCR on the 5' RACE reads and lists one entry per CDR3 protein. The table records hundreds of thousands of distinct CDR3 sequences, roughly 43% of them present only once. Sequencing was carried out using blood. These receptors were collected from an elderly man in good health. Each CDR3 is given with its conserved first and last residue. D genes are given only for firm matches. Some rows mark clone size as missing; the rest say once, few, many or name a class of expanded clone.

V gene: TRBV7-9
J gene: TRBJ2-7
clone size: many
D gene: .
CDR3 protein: CASSHVSVGGYEQYF
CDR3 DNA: TGTGCCAGCAGCCACGTATCTGTAGGGGGCTACGAGCAGTACTTC

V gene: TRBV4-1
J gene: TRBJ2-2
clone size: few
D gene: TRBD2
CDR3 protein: CASSQDKGGLARTGELFF
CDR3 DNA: TGCGCCAGCAGCCAAGATAAAGGAGGACTAGCGAGGACCGGGGAGCTGTTTTTT

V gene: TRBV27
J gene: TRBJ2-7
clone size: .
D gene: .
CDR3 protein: CASSLLGTGSSYEQYF
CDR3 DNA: TGTGCCAGCAGTCTTCTGGGGACGGGGAGCTCCTACGAGCAGTACTTC

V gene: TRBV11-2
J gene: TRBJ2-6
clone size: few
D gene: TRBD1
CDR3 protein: CASSLETGTVSGANVLTF
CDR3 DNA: TGTGCCAGCAGCCTGGAAACCGGGACAGTATCTGGGGCCAACGTCCTGACTTTC

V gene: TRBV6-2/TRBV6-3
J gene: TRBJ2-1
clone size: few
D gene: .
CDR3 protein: CASMSNRVISEQFF
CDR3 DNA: TGTGCCAGCATGTCCAATAGAGTCATTAGTGAGCAGTTCTTC

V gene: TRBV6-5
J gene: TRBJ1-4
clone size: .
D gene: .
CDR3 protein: CASSYSGAGEKLFF
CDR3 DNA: TGTGCCAGCAGTTACTCAGGGGCGGGAGAAAAACTGTTTTTT

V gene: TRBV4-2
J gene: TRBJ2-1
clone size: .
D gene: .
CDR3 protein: CASSQDNGYRTYNEQFF
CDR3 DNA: TGTGCCAGCAGCCAAGATAACGGCTACCGAACCTACAATGAGCAGTTCTTC

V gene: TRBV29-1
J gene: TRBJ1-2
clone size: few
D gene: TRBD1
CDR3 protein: CSVYRDRADGYTF
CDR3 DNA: TGCAGCGTCTACCGGGACAGGGCGGATGGCTACACCTTC

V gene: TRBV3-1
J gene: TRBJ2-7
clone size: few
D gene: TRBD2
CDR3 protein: CASRRTSGVYEQYF
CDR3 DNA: TGTGCCAGCAGGCGGACTAGCGGGGTTTACGAGCAGTACTTC

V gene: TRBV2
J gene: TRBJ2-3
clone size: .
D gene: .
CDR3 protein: CVSCEGGRTDTQYF
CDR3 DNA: TGTGTCAGCTGTGAAGGGGGGAGGACAGATACGCAGTATTTT

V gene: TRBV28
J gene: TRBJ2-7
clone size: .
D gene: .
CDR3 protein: CASSSQGNSYEQYF
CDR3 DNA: TGTGCCAGCAGTTCGCAGGGGAACTCCTACGAGCAGTACTTC

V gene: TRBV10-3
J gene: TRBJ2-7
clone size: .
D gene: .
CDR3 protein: CAISELSYEQYF
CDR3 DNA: TGTGCCATCAGTGAGCTCTCCTACGAGCAGTACTTC

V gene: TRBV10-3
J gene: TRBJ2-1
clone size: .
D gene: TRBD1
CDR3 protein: CAITTGVNEQFF
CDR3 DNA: TGTGCCATCACGACAGGGGTCAATGAGCAGTTCTTC

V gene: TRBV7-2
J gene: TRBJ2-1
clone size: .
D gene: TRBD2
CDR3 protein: CASSFLAGAYNEQFF
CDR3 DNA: TGTGCCAGCAGCTTTTTAGCGGGGGCTTACAATGAGCAGTTCTTC

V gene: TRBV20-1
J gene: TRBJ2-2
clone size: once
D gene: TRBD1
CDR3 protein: CSARGTGDVELFF
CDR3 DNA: TGCAGTGCTAGAGGGACAGGGGATGTGGAGCTGTTTTTT

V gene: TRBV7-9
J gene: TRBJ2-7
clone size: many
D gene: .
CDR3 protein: CASSTSYEQYF
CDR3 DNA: TGTGCCAGCAGCACTAGCTACGAGCAGTACTTC

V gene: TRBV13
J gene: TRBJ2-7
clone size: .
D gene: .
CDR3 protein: CASSFAAGEQYF
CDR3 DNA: TGTGCCAGCAGCTTTGCAGCGGGCGAGCAGTACTTC

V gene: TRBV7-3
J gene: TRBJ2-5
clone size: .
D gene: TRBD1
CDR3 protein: CASSLNPTGGRGTQYF
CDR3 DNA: TGTGCCAGCAGCTTAAACCCCACAGGGGGAAGGGGGACCCAGTACTTC

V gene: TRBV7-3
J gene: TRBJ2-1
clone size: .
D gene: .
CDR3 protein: CASSFGRGEEQFF
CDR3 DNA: TGTGCCAGCAGCTTTGGAAGAGGAGAAGAGCAGTTCTTC

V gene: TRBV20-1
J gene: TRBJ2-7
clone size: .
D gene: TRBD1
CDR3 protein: CSVYRDRAYEQYF
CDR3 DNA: TGCAGTGTTTATCGGGACAGAGCCTACGAGCAGTACTTC

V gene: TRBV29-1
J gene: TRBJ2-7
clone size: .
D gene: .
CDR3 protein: CSGATADFPYEQYF
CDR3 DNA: TGCAGCGGAGCAACGGCGGACTTTCCCTACGAGCAGTACTTC

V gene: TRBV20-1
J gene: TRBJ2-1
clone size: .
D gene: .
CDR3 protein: CSAGSYEQFF
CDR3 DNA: TGCAGCGCGGGTTCATATGAGCAGTTCTTC

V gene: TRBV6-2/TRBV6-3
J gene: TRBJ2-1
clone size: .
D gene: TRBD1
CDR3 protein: CASSYPRQGAGRGYNEQFF
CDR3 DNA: TGTGCCAGCAGTTACCCACGACAGGGGGCCGGTAGGGGCTACAATGAGCAGTTCTTC

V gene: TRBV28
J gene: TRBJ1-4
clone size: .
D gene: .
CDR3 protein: CASSLSEKLFF
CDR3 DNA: TGTGCCAGCAGTTTATCTGAAAAACTGTTTTTT

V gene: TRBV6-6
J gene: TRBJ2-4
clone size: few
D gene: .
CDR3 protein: CASSYVGAAKNIQYF
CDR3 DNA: TGTGCCAGCAGTTACGTGGGGGCAGCCAAAAACATTCAGTACTTC

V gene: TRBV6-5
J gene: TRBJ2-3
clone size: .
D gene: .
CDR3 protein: CASGRTYTDTQYF
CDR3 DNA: TGTGCCAGCGGCAGGACCTATACAGATACGCAGTATTTT

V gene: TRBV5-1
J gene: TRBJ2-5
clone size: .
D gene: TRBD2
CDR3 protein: CASSLGASGRGNEQYF
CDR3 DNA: TGCGCCAGCAGCTTGGGGGCTAGCGGGAGGGGCAATGAGCAGTACTTC

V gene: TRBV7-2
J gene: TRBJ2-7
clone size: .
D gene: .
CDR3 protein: CASSAGGRGGSYNEQYF
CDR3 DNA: TGTGCCAGCAGCGCTGGCGGTAGGGGGGGCTCCTACAATGAGCAGTACTTC

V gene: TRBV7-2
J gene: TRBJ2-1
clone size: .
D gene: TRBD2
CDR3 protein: CASSFKTSGGYNEQFF
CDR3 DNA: TGTGCCAGCAGCTTTAAGACTAGCGGGGGATACAATGAGCAGTTCTTC

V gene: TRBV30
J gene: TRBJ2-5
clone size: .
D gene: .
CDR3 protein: CAWSFPAGAQETQYF
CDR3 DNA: TGTGCCTGGAGTTTTCCCGCGGGGGCTCAAGAGACCCAGTACTTC

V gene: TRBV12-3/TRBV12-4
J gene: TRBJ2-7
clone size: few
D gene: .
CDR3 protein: CASGNYNEQYF
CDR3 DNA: TGTGCCAGCGGGAACTACAATGAGCAGTACTTC

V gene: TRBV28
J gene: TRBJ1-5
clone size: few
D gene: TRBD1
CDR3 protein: CASSLDRRNQPQHF
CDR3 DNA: TGTGCCAGCAGTTTGGACAGGAGGAATCAGCCCCAGCATTTT

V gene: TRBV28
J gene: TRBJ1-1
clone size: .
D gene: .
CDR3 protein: CASSLVGQPEAGNTEAFF
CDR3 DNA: TGTGCCAGCAGTCTCGTGGGACAACCAGAGGCGGGGAACACTGAAGCTTTCTTT

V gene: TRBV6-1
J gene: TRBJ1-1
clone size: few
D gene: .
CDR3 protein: CASRGTLTEAFF
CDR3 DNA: TGTGCCAGCAGGGGGACGCTCACTGAAGCTTTCTTT

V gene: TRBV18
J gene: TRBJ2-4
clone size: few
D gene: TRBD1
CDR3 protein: CASSPGQAKNIQYF
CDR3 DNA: TGTGCCAGCTCACCGGGACAGGCCAAAAACATTCAGTACTTC

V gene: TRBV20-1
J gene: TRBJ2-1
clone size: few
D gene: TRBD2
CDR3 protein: CSAATGTSGSNEQFF
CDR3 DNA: TGCAGTGCTGCAACCGGGACTAGCGGGAGTAATGAGCAGTTCTTC

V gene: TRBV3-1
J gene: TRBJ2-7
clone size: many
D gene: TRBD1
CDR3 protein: CASSQDETGVLAYEQYF
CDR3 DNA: TGTGCCAGCAGCCAAGATGAGACAGGGGTTTTAGCCTACGAGCAGTACTTC

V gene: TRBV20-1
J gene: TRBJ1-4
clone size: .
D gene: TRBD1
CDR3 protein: CSARASNRGGITNEKLFF
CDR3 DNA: TGCAGTGCTAGAGCCTCAAACAGGGGAGGGATAACTAATGAAAAACTGTTTTTT

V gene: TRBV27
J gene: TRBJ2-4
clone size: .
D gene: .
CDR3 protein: CATISGTPIAKNIQYF
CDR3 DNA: TGTGCCACCATATCCGGGACCCCCATAGCCAAAAACATTCAGTACTTC

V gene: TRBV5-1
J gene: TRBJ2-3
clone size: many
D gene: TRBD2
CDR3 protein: CASSLAVVKAGGEPTDTQYF
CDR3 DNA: TGCGCCAGCAGCTTGGCCGTGGTAAAAGCGGGGGGCGAACCCACAGATACGCAGTATTTT

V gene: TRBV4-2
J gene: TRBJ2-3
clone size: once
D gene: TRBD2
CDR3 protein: CASSPLVLAGETSTDTQYF
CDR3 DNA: TGTGCCAGCAGCCCCCTAGTGCTAGCGGGGGAGACTAGCACAGATACGCAGTATTTT

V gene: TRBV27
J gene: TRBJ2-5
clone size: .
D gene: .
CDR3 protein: CASSPTGRWQETQYF
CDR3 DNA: TGTGCCAGCAGTCCCACGGGGAGGTGGCAAGAGACCCAGTACTTC

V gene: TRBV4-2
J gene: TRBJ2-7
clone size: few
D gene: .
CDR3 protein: CASSQDLRESYEQYF
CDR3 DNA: TGTGCCAGCAGCCAAGATCTTCGGGAATCCTACGAGCAGTACTTC

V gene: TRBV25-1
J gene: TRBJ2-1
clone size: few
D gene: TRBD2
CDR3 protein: CASSETSATNEQFF
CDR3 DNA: TGTGCCAGCAGTGAGACTAGCGCGACCAATGAGCAGTTCTTC

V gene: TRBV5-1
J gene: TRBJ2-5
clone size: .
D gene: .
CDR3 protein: CASSLGAVAQETQYF
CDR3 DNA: TGCGCCAGCAGCTTGGGGGCAGTAGCCCAAGAGACCCAGTACTTC

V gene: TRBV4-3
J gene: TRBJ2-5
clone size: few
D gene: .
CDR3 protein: CASSQEIEGLETQYF
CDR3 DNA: TGCGCCAGCAGCCAAGAGATAGAGGGCTTGGAGACCCAGTACTTC

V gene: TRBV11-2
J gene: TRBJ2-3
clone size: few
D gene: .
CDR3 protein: CASSLGEGDGKYF
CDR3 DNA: TGTGCCAGCAGCTTAGGGGAAGGAGACGGAAAGTATTTT

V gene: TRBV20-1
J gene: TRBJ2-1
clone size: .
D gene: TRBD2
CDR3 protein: CSARIAGSNEQFF
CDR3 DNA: TGCAGTGCTAGGATAGCGGGGTCCAATGAGCAGTTCTTC

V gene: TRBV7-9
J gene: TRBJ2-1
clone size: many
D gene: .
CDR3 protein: CASSFTQPGTYNEQFF
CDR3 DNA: TGTGCCAGCAGCTTTACCCAGCCAGGGACCTACAATGAGCAGTTCTTC

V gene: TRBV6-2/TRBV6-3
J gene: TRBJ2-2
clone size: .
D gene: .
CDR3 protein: CASSYGVSNTGELFF
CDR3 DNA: TGTGCCAGCAGTTACGGTGTTTCAAACACCGGGGAGCTGTTTTTT

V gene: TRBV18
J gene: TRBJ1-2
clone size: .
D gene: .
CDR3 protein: CASSPARGDGYTF
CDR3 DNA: TGTGCCAGCTCACCAGCAAGAGGGGATGGCTACACCTTC

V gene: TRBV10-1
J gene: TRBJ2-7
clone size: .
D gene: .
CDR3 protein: CASSEGATPTYEQYF
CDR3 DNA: TGCGCCAGCAGTGAAGGGGCTACACCGACCTACGAGCAGTACTTC

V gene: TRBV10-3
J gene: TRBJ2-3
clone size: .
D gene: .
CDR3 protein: CAISEGRPSTDTQYF
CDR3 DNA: TGTGCCATCAGTGAGGGACGGCCCAGCACAGATACGCAGTATTTT

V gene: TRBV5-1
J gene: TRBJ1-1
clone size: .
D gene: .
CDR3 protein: CASSSPSGLSGTEAFF
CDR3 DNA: TGCGCCAGCAGTTCTCCTTCGGGACTGTCGGGAACTGAAGCTTTCTTT

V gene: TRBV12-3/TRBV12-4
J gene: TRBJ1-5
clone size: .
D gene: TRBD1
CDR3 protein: CASSWDRGINQPQHF
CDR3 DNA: TGTGCCAGCAGTTGGGACAGGGGCATCAATCAGCCCCAGCATTTT

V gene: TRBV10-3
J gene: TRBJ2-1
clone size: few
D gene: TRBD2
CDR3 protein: CATSTSGEGNEQFF
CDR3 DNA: TGTGCCACCTCGACTAGCGGGGAAGGTAATGAGCAGTTCTTC

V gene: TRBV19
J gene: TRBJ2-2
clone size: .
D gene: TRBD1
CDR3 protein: CASSTTVGTGNGELFF
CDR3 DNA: TGTGCCAGTAGTACCACCGTGGGGACAGGTAACGGGGAGCTGTTTTTT

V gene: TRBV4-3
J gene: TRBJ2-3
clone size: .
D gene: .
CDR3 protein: CASSQDMTSPRYF
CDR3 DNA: TGCGCCAGCAGCCAAGATATGACTTCTCCTCGGTATTTT

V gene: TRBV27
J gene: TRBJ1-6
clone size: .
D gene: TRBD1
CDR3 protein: CASSTHQRDRKNSPLHF
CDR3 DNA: TGTGCCAGCAGTACTCACCAGAGGGACAGGAAAAATTCACCCCTCCACTTT